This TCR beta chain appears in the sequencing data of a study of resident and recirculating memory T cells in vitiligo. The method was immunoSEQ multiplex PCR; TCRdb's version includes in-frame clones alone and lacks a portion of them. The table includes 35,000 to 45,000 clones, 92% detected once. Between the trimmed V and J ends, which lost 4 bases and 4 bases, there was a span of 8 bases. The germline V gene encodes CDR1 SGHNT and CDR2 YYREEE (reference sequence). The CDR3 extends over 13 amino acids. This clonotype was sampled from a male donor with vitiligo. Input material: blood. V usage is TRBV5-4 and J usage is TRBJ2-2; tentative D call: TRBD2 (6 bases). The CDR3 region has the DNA TGTGCCAGCAGCGCAGCGGGCACCGGGGAGCTGTTTTTT. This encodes CASSAAGTGELFF.